Listed below are T cell receptor beta chains from one sample, sequenced in a study of control samples from healthy donors and cancer patients. Only in-frame clones appear in the TCRdb table, and some are missing; sequencing was by immunoSEQ multiplex PCR. The data contain roughly 68,000 clones, 83% of them singletons. Source material: blood. These receptors came from a man in his sixties in good health. Both conserved end residues are part of each CDR3. A D gene is named only where the DNA matches it firmly. Size values are once, few and many counts, or a class for expanded clones, and some rows have none.

TRBJ1-6 | TRBV27 | NA | NA | CASNPGQTNSPLHF | TGTGCCAGCAACCCAGGGCAGACTAATTCACCCCTCCACTTT
TRBJ2-7 | TRBV27 | TRBD1 | NA | CASSLTWDSYEQYF | TGTGCCAGCAGTTTAACGTGGGACAGCTACGAGCAGTACTTC
TRBJ2-3 | TRBV10-2 | NA | few | CASSLTADTQYF | TGCGCCAGCAGTCTGACTGCAGATACGCAGTATTTT
TRBJ2-1 | TRBV3-1/TRBV3-2 | TRBD2 | NA | CASSRSARTSVSNEQFF | TGTGCCAGCAGCCGTTCTGCCCGGACTAGCGTCTCAAATGAGCAGTTCTTC
TRBJ1-1 | TRBV14 | NA | NA | CASSQQGYTEAFF | TGTGCCAGCAGCCAACAGGGCTACACTGAAGCTTTCTTT
TRBJ2-5 | TRBV6-5 | NA | NA | CASSRGGEETQYF | TGTGCCAGCAGTCGGGGAGGAGAAGAGACCCAGTACTTC
TRBJ2-1 | TRBV24-1 | TRBD2 | NA | CATSGPGTSGSSYNEQFF | TGTGCCACCAGTGGTCCAGGGACTAGCGGGAGCTCCTACAATGAGCAGTTCTTC
TRBJ2-5 | TRBV7-9 | NA | NA | CASSSDSAQYF | TGTGCCAGCAGCTCGGATTCGGCCCAGTACTTC
TRBJ1-2 | TRBV27 | TRBD1 | NA | CASRSTGGVNGYTF | TGTGCCAGCAGGTCTACAGGGGGGGTTAATGGCTACACCTTC
TRBJ2-3 | TRBV11-2 | NA | NA | CASSSPGETDTQYF | TGTGCCAGCAGCTCCCCGGGCGAAACAGATACGCAGTATTTT
TRBJ2-3 | TRBV20-1 | TRBD2 | NA | CSASGTSGHLVSDDTQYF | TGCAGTGCTAGTGGGACTAGCGGGCACCTTGTATCGGATGATACGCAGTATTTT
TRBJ2-2 | TRBV7-8 | NA | few | CASSFPGELFF | TGTGCCAGCAGCTTCCCCGGGGAGCTGTTTTTT
TRBJ1-1 | TRBV28 | NA | NA | CASSSPRGALLANTEAFF | TGTGCCAGCAGTTCTCCCCGGGGGGCCCTCCTCGCGAACACTGAAGCTTTCTTT
TRBJ1-5 | TRBV28 | NA | once | CASSRAGRLWDQPQHF | TGTGCCAGCAGCCGAGCTGGTAGGCTTTGGGATCAGCCCCAGCATTTT
TRBJ2-7 | TRBV7-2 | TRBD1 | NA | CASSFRTGTYEQYF | TGTGCCAGCAGCTTCCGGACAGGTACCTACGAGCAGTACTTC
TRBJ1-5 | TRBV19 | NA | NA | CASSAGVYQPQHF | TGTGCCAGTAGTGCAGGGGTTTATCAGCCCCAGCATTTT